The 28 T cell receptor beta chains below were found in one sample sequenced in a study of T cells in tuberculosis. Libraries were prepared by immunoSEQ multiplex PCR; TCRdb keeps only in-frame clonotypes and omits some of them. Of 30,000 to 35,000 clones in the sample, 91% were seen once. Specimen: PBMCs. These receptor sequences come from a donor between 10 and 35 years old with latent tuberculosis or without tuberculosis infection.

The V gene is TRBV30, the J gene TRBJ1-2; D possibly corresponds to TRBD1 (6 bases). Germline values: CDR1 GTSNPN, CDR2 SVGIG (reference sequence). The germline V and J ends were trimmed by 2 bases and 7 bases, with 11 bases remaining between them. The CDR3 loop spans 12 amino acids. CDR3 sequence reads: CAWSWEGGGYTF. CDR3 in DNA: TGTGCCTGGAGTTGGGAAGGGGGTGGCTACACCTTC.

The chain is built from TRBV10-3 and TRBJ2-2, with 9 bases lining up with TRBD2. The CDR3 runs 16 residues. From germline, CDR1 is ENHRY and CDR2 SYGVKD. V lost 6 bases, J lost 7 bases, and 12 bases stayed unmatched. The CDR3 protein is CAIRPLLRGGVGELFF. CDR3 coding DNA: TGTGCCATCAGGCCTTTGTTGCGGGGGGGAGTCGGGGAGCTGTTTTTT.

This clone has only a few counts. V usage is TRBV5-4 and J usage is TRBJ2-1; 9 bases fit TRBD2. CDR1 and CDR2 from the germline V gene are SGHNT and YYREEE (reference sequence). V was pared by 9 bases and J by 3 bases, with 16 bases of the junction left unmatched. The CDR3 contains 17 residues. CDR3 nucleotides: TGTGCCACGACACCCGGGACTAGCCGAAGCCACTACAATGAGCAGTTCTTC. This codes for CATTPGTSRSHYNEQFF.

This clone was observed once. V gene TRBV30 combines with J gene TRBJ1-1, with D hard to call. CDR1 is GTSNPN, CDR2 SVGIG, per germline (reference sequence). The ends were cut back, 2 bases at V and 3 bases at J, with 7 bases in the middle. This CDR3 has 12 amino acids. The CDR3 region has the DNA TGTGCCTGGAGTATCAGGCACACTGAAGCTTTCTTT. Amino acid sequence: CAWSIRHTEAFF.

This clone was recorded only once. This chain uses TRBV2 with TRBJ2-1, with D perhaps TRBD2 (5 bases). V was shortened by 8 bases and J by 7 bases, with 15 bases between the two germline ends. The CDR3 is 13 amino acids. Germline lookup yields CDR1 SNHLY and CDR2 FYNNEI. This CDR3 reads CASGSGQRNEQFF. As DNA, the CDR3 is TGTGCCAGCGGAAGCGGTCAAAGGAATGAGCAGTTCTTC. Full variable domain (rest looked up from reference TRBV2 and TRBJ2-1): EPEVTQTPSHQVTQMGQEVILRCVPISNHLYFYWYRQILGQKVEFLVSFYNNEISEKSEIFDDQFSVERPDGSNFTLKIRSTKLEDSAMYFCASGSGQRNEQFFGPGTRLTVL.

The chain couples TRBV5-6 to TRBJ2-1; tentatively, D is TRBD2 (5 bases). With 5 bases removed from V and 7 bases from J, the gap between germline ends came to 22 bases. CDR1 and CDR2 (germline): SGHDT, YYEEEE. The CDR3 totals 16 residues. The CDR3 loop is CASSPRSERMRNEQFF. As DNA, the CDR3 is TGTGCCAGCAGTCCCCGAAGCGAGCGGATGAGGAATGAGCAGTTCTTC.

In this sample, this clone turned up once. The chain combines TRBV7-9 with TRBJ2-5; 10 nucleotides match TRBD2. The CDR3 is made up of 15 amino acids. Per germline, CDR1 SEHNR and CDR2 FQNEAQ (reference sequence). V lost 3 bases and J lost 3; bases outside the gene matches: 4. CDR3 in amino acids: CASSFVLAGEETQYF. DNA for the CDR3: TGTGCCAGCAGCTTCGTCCTAGCGGGAGAAGAGACCCAGTACTTC.

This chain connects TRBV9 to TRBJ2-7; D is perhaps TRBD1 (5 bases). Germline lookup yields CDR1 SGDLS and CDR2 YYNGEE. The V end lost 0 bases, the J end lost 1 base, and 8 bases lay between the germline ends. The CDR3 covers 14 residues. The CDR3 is CASSVEQASYEQYF. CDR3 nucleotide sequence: TGTGCCAGCAGCGTAGAACAGGCGTCCTACGAGCAGTACTTC.

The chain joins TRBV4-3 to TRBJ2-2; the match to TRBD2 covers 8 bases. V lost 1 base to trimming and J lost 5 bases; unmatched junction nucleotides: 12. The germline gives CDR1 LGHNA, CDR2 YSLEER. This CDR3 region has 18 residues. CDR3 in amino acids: CASSQVNLRGGGTGELFF. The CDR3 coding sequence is TGCGCCAGCAGCCAAGTGAATCTTAGGGGCGGGGGGACCGGGGAGCTGTTTTTT.

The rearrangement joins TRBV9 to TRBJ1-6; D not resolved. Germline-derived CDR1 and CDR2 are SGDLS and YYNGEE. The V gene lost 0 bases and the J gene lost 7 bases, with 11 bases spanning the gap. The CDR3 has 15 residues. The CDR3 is CASSVAGSRNSPLHF. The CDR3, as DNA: TGTGCCAGCAGCGTAGCCGGTTCGCGAAATTCACCCCTCCACTTT.

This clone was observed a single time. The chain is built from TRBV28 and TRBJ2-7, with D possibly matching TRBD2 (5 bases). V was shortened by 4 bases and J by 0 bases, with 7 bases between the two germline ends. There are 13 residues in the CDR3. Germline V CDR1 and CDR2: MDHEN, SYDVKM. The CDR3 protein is CASSSGISYEQYF. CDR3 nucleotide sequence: TGTGCCAGCAGTTCCGGGATCTCCTACGAGCAGTACTTC. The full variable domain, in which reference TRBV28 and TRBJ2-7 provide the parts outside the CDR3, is DVKVTQSSRYLVKRTGEKVFLECVQDMDHENMFWYRQDPGLGLRLIYFSYDVKMKEKGDIPEGYSVSREKKERFSLILESASTNQTSMYLCASSSGISYEQYFGPGTRLTVT.

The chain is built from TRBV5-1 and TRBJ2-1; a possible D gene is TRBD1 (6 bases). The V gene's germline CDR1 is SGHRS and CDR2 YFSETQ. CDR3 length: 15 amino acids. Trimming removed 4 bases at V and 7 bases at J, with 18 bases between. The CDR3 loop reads CASSLLRTVRNEQFF. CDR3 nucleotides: TGCGCCAGCAGCCTTCTAAGGACAGTACGAAATGAGCAGTTCTTC.

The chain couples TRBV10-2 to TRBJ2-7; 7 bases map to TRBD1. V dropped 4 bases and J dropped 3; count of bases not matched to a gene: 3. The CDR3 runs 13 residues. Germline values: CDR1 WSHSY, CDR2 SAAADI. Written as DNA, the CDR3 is TGCGCCAGCAGTGTGAGACAGGGCTACGAGCAGTACTTC. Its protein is CASSVRQGYEQYF.

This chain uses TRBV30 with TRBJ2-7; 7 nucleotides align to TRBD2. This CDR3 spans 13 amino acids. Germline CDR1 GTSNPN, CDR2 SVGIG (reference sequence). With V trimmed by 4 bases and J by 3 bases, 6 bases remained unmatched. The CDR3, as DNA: TGTGCCTGGACCGTGGGAGGGTTCTACGAGCAGTACTTC. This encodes CAWTVGGFYEQYF.

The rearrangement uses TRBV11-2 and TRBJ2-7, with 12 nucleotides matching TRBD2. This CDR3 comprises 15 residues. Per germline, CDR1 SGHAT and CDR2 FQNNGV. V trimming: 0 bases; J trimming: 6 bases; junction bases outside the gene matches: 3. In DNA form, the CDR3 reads TGTGCCAGCAGCTTAGACCTGGGACTAGCGGGCGAGCAGTACTTC. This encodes CASSLDLGLAGEQYF.

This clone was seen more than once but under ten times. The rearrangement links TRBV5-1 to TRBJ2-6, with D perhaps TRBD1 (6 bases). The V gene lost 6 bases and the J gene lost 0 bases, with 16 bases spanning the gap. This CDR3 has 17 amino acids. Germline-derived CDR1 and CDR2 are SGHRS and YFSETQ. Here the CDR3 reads CASTLGRTASGANVLTF. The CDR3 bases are TGCGCCAGCACCCTTGGCCGGACAGCCTCTGGGGCCAACGTCCTGACTTTC.

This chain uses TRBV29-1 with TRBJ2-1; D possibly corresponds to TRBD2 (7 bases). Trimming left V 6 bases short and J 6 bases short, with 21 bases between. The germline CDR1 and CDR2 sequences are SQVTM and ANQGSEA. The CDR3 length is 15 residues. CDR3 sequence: CSVAWGGNFPNEQFF. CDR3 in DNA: TGCAGCGTCGCGTGGGGGGGCAATTTTCCCAATGAGCAGTTCTTC.

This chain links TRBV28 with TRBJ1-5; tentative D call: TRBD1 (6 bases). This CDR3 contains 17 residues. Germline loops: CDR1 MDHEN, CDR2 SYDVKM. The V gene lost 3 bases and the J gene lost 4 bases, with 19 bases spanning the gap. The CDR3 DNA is TGTGCCAGCAGTTTCGGGGGGGGCGGGGTGAGTAATCAGCCCCAGCATTTT. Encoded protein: CASSFGGGGVSNQPQHF.

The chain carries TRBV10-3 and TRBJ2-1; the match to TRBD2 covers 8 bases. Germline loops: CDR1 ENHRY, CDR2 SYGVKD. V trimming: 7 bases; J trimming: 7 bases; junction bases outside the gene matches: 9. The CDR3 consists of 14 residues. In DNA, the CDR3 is TGTGCCATCAAAAAGCGGGAGATCCCGAATGAGCAGTTCTTC. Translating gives CAIKKREIPNEQFF.

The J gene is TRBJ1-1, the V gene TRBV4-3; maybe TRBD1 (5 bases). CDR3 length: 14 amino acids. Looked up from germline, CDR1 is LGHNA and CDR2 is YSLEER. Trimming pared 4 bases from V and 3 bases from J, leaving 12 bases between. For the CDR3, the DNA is TGCGCCAGCAGCCCGCAGGGTTACGACACTGAAGCTTTCTTT. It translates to CASSPQGYDTEAFF.

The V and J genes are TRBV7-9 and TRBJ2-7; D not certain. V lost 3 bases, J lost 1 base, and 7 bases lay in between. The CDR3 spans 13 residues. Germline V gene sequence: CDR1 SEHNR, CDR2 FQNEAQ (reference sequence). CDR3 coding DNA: TGTGCCAGCAGCTTGGAGTCTTCCTACGAGCAGTACTTC. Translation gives CASSLESSYEQYF.

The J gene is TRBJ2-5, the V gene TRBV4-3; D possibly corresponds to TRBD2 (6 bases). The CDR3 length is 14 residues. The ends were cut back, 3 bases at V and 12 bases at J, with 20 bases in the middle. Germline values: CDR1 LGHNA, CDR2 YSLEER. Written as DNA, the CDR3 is TGCGCCAGCAGCCAGACTAGAGGAGGGTGGTACAAGTACTTC. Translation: CASSQTRGGWYKYF.

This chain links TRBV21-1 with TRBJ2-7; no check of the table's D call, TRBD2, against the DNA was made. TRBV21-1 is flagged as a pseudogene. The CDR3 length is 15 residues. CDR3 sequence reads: CASSTRLAGPYEQYF. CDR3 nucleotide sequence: TGTGCCAGCAGCACGCGTCTAGCGGGACCCTACGAGCAGTACTTC.

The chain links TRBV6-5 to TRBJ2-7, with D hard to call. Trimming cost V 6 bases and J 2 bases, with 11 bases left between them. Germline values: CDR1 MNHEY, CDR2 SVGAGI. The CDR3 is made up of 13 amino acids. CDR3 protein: CASSLGPTYEQYF. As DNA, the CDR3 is TGTGCCAGCAGCCTTGGGCCTACCTACGAGCAGTACTTC.

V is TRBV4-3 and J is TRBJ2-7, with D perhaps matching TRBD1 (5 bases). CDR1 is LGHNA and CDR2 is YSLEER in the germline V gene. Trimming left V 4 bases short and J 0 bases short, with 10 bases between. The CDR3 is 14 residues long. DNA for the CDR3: TGCGCCAGCAGCCGTCAGACAGCCTCCTACGAGCAGTACTTC. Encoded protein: CASSRQTASYEQYF.

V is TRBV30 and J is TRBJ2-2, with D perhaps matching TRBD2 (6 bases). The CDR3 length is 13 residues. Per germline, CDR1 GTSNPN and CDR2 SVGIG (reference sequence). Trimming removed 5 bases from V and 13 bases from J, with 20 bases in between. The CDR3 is CAWAGHSRIALFF. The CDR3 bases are TGTGCCTGGGCGGGGCATTCCCGTATTGCGCTGTTTTTT.

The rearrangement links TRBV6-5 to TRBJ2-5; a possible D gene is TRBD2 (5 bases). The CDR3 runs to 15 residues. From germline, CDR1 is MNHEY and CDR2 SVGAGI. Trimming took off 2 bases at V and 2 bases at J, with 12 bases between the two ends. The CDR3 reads CASSYGAGYQETQYF. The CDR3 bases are TGTGCCAGCAGTTACGGTGCGGGCTATCAAGAGACCCAGTACTTC.

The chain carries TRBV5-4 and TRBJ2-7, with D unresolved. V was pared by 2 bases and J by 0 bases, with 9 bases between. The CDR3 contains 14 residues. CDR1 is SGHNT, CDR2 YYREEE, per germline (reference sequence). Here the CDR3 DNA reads TGTGCCAGCAGCTTATCCTCCAGCTCCTACGAGCAGTACTTC. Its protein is CASSLSSSSYEQYF.